Presented here are 23 T cell receptor beta chains from one specimen sequenced in a study of neurological immune-mediated disorders. TCRdb reprocessed the 5' RACE reads with MiXCR, giving one entry per CDR3 protein. This table has approximately 130,000 distinct CDR3 sequences, more than 2.5% appearing once. Sequencing input: PBMCs. These receptors were obtained from a woman aged 30 to 39 with multiple sclerosis.

This clonotype has ten or more counts. The gene calls are TRBV30 and TRBJ1-5, with 8 bases identical to TRBD1. Germline V CDR1 and CDR2: GTSNPN, SVGIG (reference sequence). CDR3 length: 13 amino acids. The trim removed 5 bases at V and 5 bases at J, leaving 5 bases unmatched. The CDR3 DNA reads as TGTGCCTGGGCCGACAGGGGCGATCAGCCCCAGCATTTT. It encodes CAWADRGDQPQHF. Full variable domain (rest looked up from reference TRBV30 and TRBJ1-5): SQTIHQWPATLVQPVGSPLSLECTVEGTSNPNLYWYRQAAGRGLQLLFYSVGIGQISSEVPQNLSASRPQDRQFILSSKKLLLSDSGFYLCAWADRGDQPQHFGDGTRLSIL.

There are many counts of this clonotype. The chain recombines TRBV18 with TRBJ2-5; D not resolved. V was cut by 5 bases and J by 5 bases, with 6 bases left in between. CDR1 is KGHSH and CDR2 is LQKENI in the germline V gene. The CDR3 runs to 11 residues. The CDR3 coding sequence is TGTGCCAGCTCATCCCAGGAGACCCAGTACTTC. This gives the protein CASSSQETQYF.

The rearrangement links TRBV7-9 to TRBJ1-1, with D perhaps TRBD1 (5 bases). The CDR3 is made up of 15 amino acids. The germline gives CDR1 SEHNR, CDR2 FQNEAQ (reference sequence). V dropped 2 bases and J dropped 0 bases, with 10 bases sitting between them. The DNA for the CDR3 is TGTGCCAGCAGCTTATTGGGGCGGATGAACACTGAAGCTTTCTTT. This sequence encodes CASSLLGRMNTEAFF. Combining the CDR3 with reference TRBV7-9 and TRBJ1-1 gives the whole variable domain DTGVSQNPRHKITKRGQNVTFRCDPISEHNRLYWYRQTLGQGPEFLTYFQNEAQLEKSRLLSDRFSAERPKGSFSTLEIQRTEQGDSAMYLCASSLLGRMNTEAFFGQGTRLTVV.

This clonotype appeared a few times. The gene calls are TRBV20-1 and TRBJ2-3; 7 bases are a match to TRBD2. CDR3 length equals 12 residues. Germline V gene lookup returns CDR1 DFQATT and CDR2 SNEGSKA (reference sequence). With 3 bases clipped from V and 8 bases from J, the junction kept 5 bases outside the gene matches. CDR3 coding DNA: TGCAGTGCTAGCCTCGGCGGGGGTACGCAGTATTTT. Translating it yields CSASLGGGTQYF.

This clonotype was counted many times. The gene calls are TRBV12-3 or TRBV12-4 and TRBJ2-1; D perhaps matches TRBD2 (5 bases). This CDR3 spans 14 amino acids. V gave up 6 bases and J gave up 6 bases, with 15 bases separating them. DNA for the CDR3: TGTGCCAGCAGCCCAGTTGGGAGCGGCAATGAGCAGTTCTTC. This codes for CASSPVGSGNEQFF.

In its sample, this clonotype was seen many times. The chain links TRBV5-1 to TRBJ2-2, with TRBD1 identical over 9 bases. The CDR3 consists of 14 residues. Germline assignment: CDR1 SGHRS and CDR2 YFSETQ. V lost 4 bases, J lost 9 bases, and 7 bases stayed unmatched. The CDR3 here is CASSRDRDLWELFF. CDR3 DNA: TGCGCCAGCAGCAGGGACAGGGATTTATGGGAGCTGTTTTTT.

This chain uses TRBV18 with TRBJ1-4, with D tentatively TRBD1 (5 bases). Trimming cost V 1 base and J 10 bases, with 13 bases left between them. This CDR3 spans 14 amino acids. Germline CDR1 reads KGHSH; CDR2 reads LQKENI. CDR3 sequence reads: CASSPQGLEGKLFF. As DNA, the CDR3 is TGTGCCAGCTCACCACAGGGGCTAGAGGGAAAACTGTTTTTT.

This clonotype was found many times. This rearrangement joins TRBV4-1 to TRBJ1-2, with TRBD1 matching over 7 bases. V lost 0 bases to trimming and J lost 7 bases; unmatched junction nucleotides: 2. The CDR3 loop spans 13 amino acids. Germline CDR1 is MGHRA and CDR2 is YSYEKL. The CDR3 DNA follows: TGCGCCAGCAGCCAAGAAGGGGGCGGTGGCTACACCTTC. It encodes CASSQEGGGGYTF.

This clonotype was picked up many times. V and J are TRBV20-1 and TRBJ2-7, with D hard to call. There are 16 residues in the CDR3. Trimming removed 0 bases from V and 1 base from J, with 16 bases in between. Germline CDR1 reads DFQATT; CDR2 reads SNEGSKA (reference sequence). CDR3 coding DNA: TGCAGTGCTAGAGATGGCATCGCGGCACCGTCCTACGAGCAGTACTTC. Its translation: CSARDGIAAPSYEQYF.

To note about this clonotype: A much larger clone differs by one base, so this may be a read error. The V and J genes are TRBV5-1 and TRBJ1-2; maybe TRBD1 (5 bases). The CDR3 sequence is 14 residues long. Germline CDR1 SGHRS, CDR2 YFSETQ. The ends were cut back, 4 bases at V and 8 bases at J, with 18 bases in the middle. The CDR3 reads CASSVGTQGEGYTF. CDR3 coding DNA: TGCGCCAGCAGCGTCGGCACTCAGGGAGAAGGCTACACCTTC.

This clonotype was detected ten times or more. The chain recombines TRBV20-1 with TRBJ1-1; D might be TRBD1 (6 bases). With 7 bases removed from V and 4 bases from J, the gap between germline ends came to 16 bases. This CDR3 comprises 13 residues. Germline assignment: CDR1 DFQATT and CDR2 SNEGSKA (reference sequence). CDR3 protein: CSVTQGLGTEAFF. DNA for the CDR3: TGCAGTGTGACCCAGGGGTTGGGCACTGAAGCTTTCTTT.

This clonotype has a count of ten or more. The gene calls are TRBV5-1 and TRBJ2-3, with D possibly matching TRBD2 (6 bases). The CDR3 has 14 amino acids. V was shortened by 5 bases and J by 6 bases, with 16 bases between the two germline ends. CDR1 and CDR2 (germline): SGHRS, YFSETQ. This chain's CDR3 is CASSSGTALDTQYF. In DNA, the CDR3 is TGCGCCAGCAGTTCCGGGACTGCCCTGGATACGCAGTATTTT.

This clonotype was recorded many times. In DNA form, the CDR3 reads TGTGCCAGCAGCTTTGGAGTCCCAGATACGCAGTATTTT. Residues: CASSFGVPDTQYF. The V call is TRBV7-9, the J call TRBJ2-3; D uncertain. Trimming took 3 bases from V and 4 from J, leaving 8 bases between them. The CDR3 totals 13 residues. Germline V gene data show CDR1 as SEHNR and CDR2 as FQNEAQ (reference sequence).

This clonotype was counted many times. The rearrangement uses TRBV7-2 and TRBJ2-4; maybe TRBD2 (6 bases). This CDR3 contains 14 residues. CDR1 and CDR2 from the germline V gene are SGHTA and FQGNSA. Trimming removed 4 bases at V and 6 bases at J, with 13 bases between. Written as DNA, the CDR3 is TGTGCCAGCAGCTCCAGACTAGGAAGAAACATTCAGTACTTC. Translated, it gives CASSSRLGRNIQYF.

Many counts were recorded for this clonotype. V usage is TRBV27 and J usage is TRBJ1-5, with a weak D call TRBD1 (5 bases). Looked up from germline, CDR1 is MNHEY and CDR2 is SMNVEV (reference sequence). The CDR3 has 13 residues. Between the trimmed V and J ends, which lost 8 bases and 5 bases, there was a span of 13 bases. The CDR3 sequence: CASATGVDQPQHF. In DNA, the CDR3 is TGTGCCAGCGCTACGGGGGTGGATCAGCCCCAGCATTTT.

The table lists this clonotype with many counts. V and J are TRBV18 and TRBJ2-3; D is uncertain. The germline V gene has CDR1 KGHSH and CDR2 LQKENI. V lost 2 bases and J lost 3, with 0 bases in between. The CDR3 extends over 11 amino acids. CDR3 in amino acids: CASSPTDTQYF. CDR3 coding DNA: TGTGCCAGCTCACCAACAGATACGCAGTATTTT.

This clonotype was observed many times. The genes are TRBV20-1 and TRBJ2-5; TRBD1 matches at 8 bases. V dropped 6 bases and J dropped 5; count of bases not matched to a gene: 5. This CDR3 is built from 12 residues. Germline V gives CDR1 DFQATT, CDR2 SNEGSKA (reference sequence). The CDR3 loop reads CSARTGLETQYF. CDR3 nucleotide sequence: TGCAGTGCCCGGACAGGGTTGGAGACCCAGTACTTC.

This clonotype occurred many times. This chain joins TRBV20-1 and TRBJ1-2; no clear D. Trimming left V 5 bases short and J 6 bases short, with 13 bases between. Germline values: CDR1 DFQATT, CDR2 SNEGSKA (reference sequence). This CDR3 spans 12 amino acids. This chain's CDR3 is CSAEDGLNGYTF. CDR3 DNA: TGCAGTGCTGAGGATGGACTGAATGGCTACACCTTC.

The chain is built from TRBV20-1 and TRBJ1-2; 8 nucleotides align to TRBD1. With 1 base clipped from V and 0 bases from J, the junction kept 7 bases outside the gene matches. Germline V CDR1 and CDR2: DFQATT, SNEGSKA (reference sequence). The CDR3 is 16 amino acids. The CDR3 region has the DNA TGCAGTGCTAGAGTTGGGGGACAGGCTTCTAACTATGGCTACACCTTC. This gives the protein CSARVGGQASNYGYTF.

This clonotype was picked up many times. The chain couples TRBV3-1 to TRBJ2-5; weak D call: TRBD2 (5 bases). Per the germline V gene, CDR1 is LGHDT and CDR2 is YNNKEL (reference sequence). The CDR3 consists of 15 residues. V dropped 1 base and J dropped 4 bases, with 13 bases sitting between them. CDR3 bases: TGTGCCAGCAGCCAAGGCGGGCGAGAGAGAGAGACCCAGTACTTC. This gives the protein CASSQGGRERETQYF.

This clonotype has a count of ten or more. The genes are TRBV7-9 and TRBJ2-1, with TRBD1 matching 11 bases. Germline trimming cut 7 bases from V and 5 bases from J; bases unmatched to any gene: 7. CDR3 length equals 15 residues. In germline, CDR1 is SEHNR, CDR2 FQNEAQ (reference sequence). This CDR3 reads CASNHRDRGNNEQFF. CDR3 nucleotides: TGTGCCAGCAATCACCGGGACAGGGGGAACAATGAGCAGTTCTTC.

In this sample, this clonotype turned up many times. This rearrangement joins TRBV7-2 to TRBJ2-1, with 7 bases identical to TRBD2. V dropped 4 bases and J dropped 3; count of bases not matched to a gene: 12. CDR1 is SGHTA, CDR2 FQGNSA, per germline. The CDR3 runs 17 residues. The CDR3 region is CASSSRGQAGRYNEQFF. CDR3 DNA sequence: TGTGCCAGCAGCTCCCGGGGTCAAGCGGGGCGCTACAATGAGCAGTTCTTC.

Concerning this clonotype: The CDR3 does not end in the conserved phenylalanine or tryptophan, so this is likely a read error. The limits of the CDR3 on the DNA are not certain, so only TCRdb's listed CDR3 is given. The chain couples TRBV6-5 to TRBJ1-2. Germline CDR1 is MNHEY and CDR2 is SVGAGI. The CDR3 comprises 11 residues, both ends counted. Here the CDR3 reads CDTKGVYGYTC.